Shown below are 20 T cell receptor beta chains from a single sample sequenced in a study of read filtering for tumor transcriptome and immune sequencing. Molecular barcoded adaptors covering alpha/delta and beta/gamma chains were used on around 370 ng RNA. TCRdb itself ran the reads through MiXCR, one entry per CDR3 protein. This table has approximately 20,000 distinct CDR3 sequences, around 20% appearing once. Source material: a population of CD138-negative cells sorted from bone marrow. The receptors stem from a donor over 35 with multiple myeloma.

There are a few counts of this clonotype. A much larger clonotype is one base distant, so this may be a read error. V is TRBV4-1 and J is TRBJ1-5, with TRBD1 matching 7 bases. CDR1 MGHRA and CDR2 YSYEKL come from the germline V gene. The CDR3 is 15 amino acids. The CDR3 region has the DNA TGCGCCAGCAGCCAATACCGGGACAGCAGTCAGCCCCAGCATTTT. It is translated as CASSQYRDSSQPQHF.

This clonotype was seen more than once but under ten times. This chain links TRBV29-1 with TRBJ2-5; D may correspond to TRBD1 or TRBD2 (7 bases each). Germline-derived CDR1 and CDR2 are SQVTM and ANQGSEA. The length of the CDR3 is 15 residues. V was cut by 3 bases and J by 4 bases, with 18 bases left in between. CDR3 sequence (DNA): TGCAGCGTTGATCAGACAGGGAGGGGTAGAGAGACCCAGTACTTC. Its translation is CSVDQTGRGRETQYF.

A few counts support this clonotype. The chain carries TRBV20-1 and TRBJ1-1; 8 bases align to TRBD1. Looked up from germline, CDR1 is DFQATT and CDR2 is SNEGSKA (reference sequence). V shed 5 bases, J shed 4 bases, and the junction held 6 bases outside the gene matches. The CDR3 covers 13 residues. CDR3 sequence: CSAVQGASTEAFF. The CDR3, as DNA: TGCAGTGCTGTTCAGGGGGCAAGCACTGAAGCTTTCTTT.

Only one count was recorded for this clonotype. As the CDR3 is not closed by the conserved phenylalanine or tryptophan, this likely results from a read error. The V gene is TRBV28, the J gene TRBJ2-2; 7 bases match TRBD1. Germline V lookup: CDR1 MDHEN, CDR2 SYDVKM. V lost 6 bases and J lost 1; bases outside the gene matches: 11. The CDR3 runs 17 residues. CDR3 nucleotides: TGTGCCAGCAGGAAGGGTCGGACAGGCAAGAACACCGGGGAGCTGTTTTAT. The encoded protein is CASRKGRTGKNTGELFY.

This clonotype was seen many times. The chain links TRBV28 to TRBJ2-3; 8 bases map to TRBD1. This CDR3 spans 15 amino acids. After removal of 5 bases from V and 3 bases from J, the junction contained 7 bases not matched to a gene. Per the germline V gene, CDR1 is MDHEN and CDR2 is SYDVKM. CDR3 region: CASSHRTGFTDTQYF. DNA of the CDR3: TGTGCCAGCAGTCACCGGACAGGGTTTACAGATACGCAGTATTTT.

This clonotype occurred many times. This rearrangement joins TRBV29-1 to TRBJ2-3; TRBD1 might be the D (6 bases). CDR1 is SQVTM and CDR2 is ANQGSEA in the germline V gene. The CDR3 contains 13 residues. V was trimmed by 3 bases and J by 5 bases, leaving 12 bases between them. The CDR3: CSVDGQLGDTQYF. The CDR3 DNA follows: TGCAGCGTTGATGGACAGCTAGGAGATACGCAGTATTTT.

The sample holds many counts of this clonotype. This chain links TRBV27 with TRBJ2-7; no clear D gene. Trimming pared 6 bases from V and 4 bases from J, leaving 16 bases between. The CDR3 sequence is 14 residues long. In germline, CDR1 is MNHEY, CDR2 SMNVEV (reference sequence). CDR3 loop: CASSPRGQAYEQYF. CDR3 sequence (DNA): TGTGCCAGCAGCCCACGTGGTCAGGCATACGAGCAGTACTTC.

This clonotype came up many times. This chain connects TRBV4-1 to TRBJ1-1; 7 nucleotides match TRBD1. CDR3 length: 15 residues. J was trimmed by 6 bases and V by 0 bases; bases with no gene match: 7. The germline CDR1 and CDR2 sequences are MGHRA and YSYEKL. CDR3 bases: TGCGCCAGCAGCCAAGAAAAGGTCGACAGGGCTGAAGCTTTCTTT. Encoded protein: CASSQEKVDRAEAFF.

The sample holds a few counts of this clonotype. J is TRBJ2-7 and V is TRBV20-1; weak D call: TRBD1 (5 bases). V lost 5 bases to trimming and J lost 0 bases, with 14 bases between them. The CDR3 has 14 amino acids. The V gene's germline CDR1 is DFQATT and CDR2 SNEGSKA (reference sequence). The CDR3: CSAHRYSSSYEQYF. As DNA, the CDR3 is TGCAGTGCTCACAGGTACTCGAGCTCCTACGAGCAGTACTTC.

This clonotype showed up many times. The V and J genes are TRBV20-1 and TRBJ2-6; 7 bases align to TRBD1. The CDR3 is 14 residues long. Unmatched junction bases numbered 3, after V lost 7 bases and J lost 0 bases. CDR1 is DFQATT and CDR2 is SNEGSKA in the germline V gene (reference sequence). CDR3 amino acids: CSGTGDSGANVLTF. The CDR3 DNA is TGCAGTGGGACAGGCGACTCTGGGGCCAACGTCCTGACTTTC.

V gene TRBV7-9 combines with J gene TRBJ2-2, with D unclear. The CDR3 covers 16 residues. Trimming removed 5 bases from V and 2 bases from J, with 15 bases in between. Germline values: CDR1 SEHNR, CDR2 FQNEAQ (reference sequence). The CDR3 DNA reads TGTGCCAGCAGCCCCCGTAGGCAAACAAACACCGGGGAGCTGTTTTTT. This codes for CASSPRRQTNTGELFF.

This clonotype was observed a few times. The V and J genes are TRBV29-1 and TRBJ1-2; D call uncertain. CDR1 and CDR2 from the germline V gene are SQVTM and ANQGSEA. The V and J ends lost 4 bases and 2 bases respectively, with 8 bases between them. This CDR3 is built from 12 residues. For the CDR3, the DNA is TGCAGCGTTGCGGTCGGCAACTATGGCTACACCTTC. It is translated as CSVAVGNYGYTF.

This clonotype showed up many times. The chain is built from TRBV18 and TRBJ2-3, with unresolved D. CDR1 and CDR2 from the germline V gene are KGHSH and LQKENI. With 2 bases removed from V and 0 bases from J, the gap between germline ends came to 9 bases. The CDR3 consists of 15 residues. The CDR3 coding sequence is TGTGCCAGCTCACCAAACTTGGCTAGCACAGATACGCAGTATTTT. Amino acid sequence: CASSPNLASTDTQYF.

This clonotype was observed at least ten times. The J gene is TRBJ1-2, the V gene TRBV29-1; D might be TRBD1 (6 bases). V lost 4 bases, J lost 13 bases, and 13 bases lay in between. Looked up from germline, CDR1 is SQVTM and CDR2 is ANQGSEA. This CDR3 comprises 10 residues. The CDR3 DNA is TGCAGCGTTGTACAGGGAGCCGCCACCTTC. Encoded protein: CSVVQGAATF.

On this clonotype: One junction end does not reproduce the germline sequence, and a read error may be involved. The chain links TRBV4-2 to TRBJ1-4, with TRBD1 identical over 8 bases. Per germline, CDR1 LGHNA and CDR2 YNFKEQ. The CDR3 consists of 16 residues. The CDR3 protein is CAGSQDLQGAGEKLFF. Written as DNA, the CDR3 is TGTGCCGGCAGCCAAGATTTGCAGGGGGCAGGAGAAAAACTGTTTTTT.

This clonotype has just a few counts. The rearrangement joins TRBV28 to TRBJ1-1; possible D gene TRBD1, 5 bases. Germline CDR1 MDHEN, CDR2 SYDVKM. Between the trimmed V and J ends, which lost 7 bases and 1 base, there was a span of 7 bases. The CDR3 is made up of 12 amino acids. Here the CDR3 reads CASTQANTEAFF. The CDR3 region has the DNA TGTGCCAGCACACAGGCGAACACTGAAGCTTTCTTT.

As concerns this clonotype: This may stem from a read error, because a much larger clone lies one nucleotide away. The gene calls are TRBV7-9 and TRBJ2-7; D is perhaps TRBD2 (6 bases). The germline V gene has CDR1 SEHNR and CDR2 FQNEAQ (reference sequence). The CDR3 extends over 13 amino acids. Trimming pared 5 bases from V and 9 bases from J, leaving 17 bases between. In nucleotides, the CDR3 is TGTGCCAGCAGCAGGGACTGGGGTCACGGGCAGTACTTC. Its translation: CASSRDWGHGQYF.

This clonotype was found many times. This chain links TRBV7-9 with TRBJ2-1, with TRBD2 identical over 8 bases. With 3 bases clipped from V and 5 bases from J, the junction kept 6 bases outside the gene matches. The CDR3 loop spans 15 amino acids. In germline, CDR1 is SEHNR, CDR2 FQNEAQ (reference sequence). CDR3: CASSFSSGGNNEQFF. The DNA for the CDR3 is TGTGCCAGCAGCTTCTCAAGCGGGGGTAACAATGAGCAGTTCTTC.

The V and J genes are TRBV30 and TRBJ1-1; D is uncertain. The CDR3 is made up of 12 amino acids. Trimming cost V 4 bases and J 7 bases, with 13 bases left between them. Germline CDR1 reads GTSNPN; CDR2 reads SVGIG (reference sequence). The CDR3 DNA sequence: TGTGCCTGGACCCTTGGGGTCAATGAAGCTTTCTTT. Translated, it gives CAWTLGVNEAFF.

This chain joins TRBV28 and TRBJ1-1; a weak D match, TRBD1 (5 bases). Trimming pared 7 bases from V and 4 bases from J, leaving 10 bases between. CDR1 and CDR2 from the germline V gene are MDHEN and SYDVKM. This CDR3 comprises 12 residues. As DNA, the CDR3 is TGTGCCAGCAATGTGGGGGGCACTGAAGCTTTCTTT. This sequence encodes CASNVGGTEAFF.